The entry that follows covers one T cell receptor beta chain sequence. Germline V gene sequence: CDR1 SNHLY, CDR2 FYNNEI. The V and J ends lost 6 bases and 2 bases respectively, with 10 bases between them. The CDR3 is 13 residues long. Per the original data handling: Reference gene primer amplification in the assay estimated nucleated cell counts. Sequencing was performed with immunoSEQ multiplex PCR; in TCRdb, only in-frame clones are kept and a portion is missing. The V and J calls and clone size were taken over from that table, and D and trimming were inferred from the DNA. The sample shows more than 50,000 clones, approximately 92% of them seen only once. This entry comes from a study of blood T cell repertoires in COVID-19. The wider study: Some COVID-19 samples were acute and others convalescent; all came from the United States, Italy and Spain. The cDNA or gDNA used as material had been derived from T cells, B-cell-depleted T cells, or PBMCs.

The source is a man aged 55 to 70 with active COVID-19. The chain links TRBV2 to TRBJ2-5, with D perhaps matching TRBD1 (7 bases). The sample consisted of peripheral blood. The CDR3 loop is CASRRDRQETQYF. DNA for the CDR3: TGTGCCAGCAGGCGGGACAGACAAGAGACCCAGTACTTC.